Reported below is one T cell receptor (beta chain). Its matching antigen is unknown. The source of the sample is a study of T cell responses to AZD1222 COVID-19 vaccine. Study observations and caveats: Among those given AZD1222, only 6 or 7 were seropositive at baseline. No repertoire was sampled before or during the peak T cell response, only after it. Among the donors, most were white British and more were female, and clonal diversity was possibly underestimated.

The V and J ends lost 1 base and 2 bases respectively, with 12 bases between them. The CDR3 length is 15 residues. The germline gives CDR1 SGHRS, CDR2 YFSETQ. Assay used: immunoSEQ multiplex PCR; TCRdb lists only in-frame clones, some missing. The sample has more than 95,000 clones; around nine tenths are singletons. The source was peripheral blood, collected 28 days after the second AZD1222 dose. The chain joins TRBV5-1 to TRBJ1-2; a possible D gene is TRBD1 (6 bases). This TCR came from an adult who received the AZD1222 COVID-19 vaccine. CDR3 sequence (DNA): TGCGCCAGCAGCTTGACAGGGCCCCTCAACTATGGCTACACCTTC. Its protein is CASSLTGPLNYGYTF.